The rows below give T cell receptor beta chains drawn from one sample of a study of cytomegalovirus exposure and HLA in healthy donors. The repertoire was sequenced with immunoSEQ multiplex PCR; TCRdb's copy has only in-frame clones and lacks some. In the table there are 200,000 or so clones, approximately 82% of which are singletons. The sequenced material came from PBMCs. These receptors were taken from a woman in her thirties in good health and CMV-seropositive. CDR3s include the opening cysteine and the closing phenylalanine or tryptophan. D genes are given only for firm matches. Size tells how often a clone was seen (once, few, many) or the class of an expanded clone, and some rows leave it out.

-,TRBV29-1,TRBD1,TRBJ2-1,CSVFLRTGQSSSIYNEQFF,TGCAGCGTTTTTCTTAGGACAGGGCAATCGTCGTCTATCTACAATGAGCAGTTCTTC
-,TRBV27,-,TRBJ2-7,CASSLSRLLSSYEQYF,TGTGCCAGCAGTTTAAGCAGGTTACTTTCCTCCTACGAGCAGTACTTC
-,TRBV11-2,-,TRBJ2-7,CASSLRGSGVEEQYF,TGTGCCAGCAGCTTACGCGGTAGCGGAGTGGAGGAGCAGTACTTC
-,TRBV2,TRBD2,TRBJ2-5,CASTPLAVQETQYF,TGTGCCAGCACTCCTCTAGCGGTCCAAGAGACCCAGTACTTC
-,TRBV29-1,TRBD2,TRBJ2-1,CSVVGGEGTYNEQFF,TGCAGCGTTGTTGGGGGGGAAGGCACCTACAATGAGCAGTTCTTC
once,TRBV7-6,TRBD2,TRBJ2-2,CASSPAGTSIGELFF,TGTGCCAGCAGCCCAGCCGGGACTAGTATTGGGGAGCTGTTTTTT
-,TRBV6-5,-,TRBJ2-2,CASSYSTGGTGELFF,TGTGCCAGCAGTTATTCGACAGGCGGGACCGGGGAGCTGTTTTTT
few,TRBV9,-,TRBJ1-2,CASSVDQGTYGYTF,TGTGCCAGCAGCGTAGATCAGGGGACCTATGGCTACACCTTC
once,TRBV7-7,TRBD2,TRBJ2-5,CASSLTSGRAETQYF,TGTGCTAGCAGCTTGACTAGCGGGAGGGCTGAGACCCAGTACTTC
-,TRBV14,-,TRBJ2-7,CASSQDEITYEQYF,TGTGCCAGCAGCCAAGATGAGATTACCTACGAGCAGTACTTC
-,TRBV6-1,-,TRBJ1-2,CASSAGAQGGYTF,TGTGCCAGCAGTGCAGGGGCGCAGGGGGGCTACACCTTC
once,TRBV5-1,-,TRBJ2-3,CASSFGAGVGDTQYF,TGCGCCAGCAGCTTTGGGGCAGGGGTAGGAGATACGCAGTATTTT
-,TRBV27,-,TRBJ2-7,CASSVSGREQYF,TGTGCCAGCAGTGTCAGCGGCCGCGAGCAGTACTTC
-,TRBV7-3,-,TRBJ2-6,CASSLPRAHSGANVLTF,TGTGCCAGCAGCCTACCCAGGGCACACTCTGGGGCCAACGTCCTGACTTTC
-,TRBV18,TRBD1,TRBJ1-2,CASSPQLPGQLIFNYGYTF,TGTGCCAGCTCACCACAGCTACCGGGACAGCTTATTTTCAACTATGGCTACACCTTC
-,TRBV5-6,TRBD1,TRBJ2-5,CASSPGQGAGETQYF,TGTGCCAGCAGCCCAGGACAGGGGGCGGGGGAGACCCAGTACTTC
-,TRBV28,TRBD2,TRBJ2-7,CAHPLRSHNSGTSGGWLEQYF,TGTGCACATCCACTCAGGTCTCATAACTCCGGGACTAGCGGGGGATGGCTCGAGCAGTACTTC
-,TRBV10-3,TRBD2,TRBJ2-7,CAISAVAGISYEQYF,TGTGCCATCAGTGCGGTAGCGGGCATCTCCTACGAGCAGTACTTC
-,TRBV2,-,TRBJ2-3,CASSDQDSTGSTDTQYF,TGTGCCAGCAGTGATCAGGACAGTACCGGCAGCACAGATACGCAGTATTTT
once,TRBV7-3,TRBD2,TRBJ2-5,CASSLGASGTQYF,TGTGCCAGCAGCTTAGGGGCTAGCGGGACCCAGTACTTC
-,TRBV28,-,TRBJ1-2,CASSLTRLAYTF,TGTGCCAGCAGTTTGACTAGATTGGCCTACACCTTC
few,TRBV25-1,-,TRBJ1-5,CASSGGSWEPQHF,TGTGCCAGCAGTGGCGGGTCCTGGGAGCCCCAGCATTTT
-,TRBV6-4,TRBD2,TRBJ2-1,CASSDFGGRLHNEQFF,TGTGCCAGCAGTGACTTTGGCGGGAGGCTTCACAATGAGCAGTTCTTC
once,TRBV7-9,-,TRBJ2-1,CASSSPARGAKGVDEQFF,TGTGCCAGCAGCTCCCCGGCCCGGGGGGCGAAAGGGGTCGATGAGCAGTTCTTC
-,TRBV27,TRBD2,TRBJ2-1,CASRNPGLAGSEQFF,TGTGCCAGCAGAAATCCGGGACTAGCGGGGAGTGAGCAGTTCTTC
-,TRBV2,TRBD1,TRBJ2-7,CASSIDRVQRSSYEQYF,TGTGCCAGCAGTATTGACAGGGTCCAAAGGAGCTCCTACGAGCAGTACTTC
-,TRBV5-4,-,TRBJ2-5,CASSGGGGTETQYF,TGTGCCAGCAGCGGAGGAGGTGGAACGGAGACCCAGTACTTC
-,TRBV5-4,TRBD1,TRBJ1-3,CASSQTGGENTIYF,TGTGCCAGCAGCCAAACAGGGGGCGAAAACACCATATATTTT
many,TRBV19,-,TRBJ1-1,CASSVQGRDTEAFF,TGTGCCAGTAGTGTACAGGGTCGGGACACTGAAGCTTTCTTT
-,TRBV2,TRBD2,TRBJ2-1,CASSREDLYNEQFF,TGTGCCAGCAGTCGGGAGGACCTATACAATGAGCAGTTCTTC
-,TRBV18,TRBD1,TRBJ2-4,CASSGEGRGHKNIQYF,TGTGCCAGCTCAGGAGAGGGAAGGGGGCACAAAAACATTCAGTACTTC
-,TRBV19,TRBD1,TRBJ1-2,CASSFGQGPGYTF,TGTGCCAGTAGTTTCGGACAGGGGCCAGGCTACACCTTC
-,TRBV15,-,TRBJ1-1,CATSRDYGGGTEAFF,TGTGCCACCAGCAGAGATTATGGCGGAGGAACTGAAGCTTTCTTT
-,TRBV5-1,-,TRBJ2-1,CASSLSGDSSYNEQFF,TGCGCCAGCAGCTTGTCCGGGGACTCCTCCTACAATGAGCAGTTCTTC
-,TRBV6-5,TRBD1,TRBJ1-1,CASSRGQYMNTEAFF,TGTGCCAGCAGCCGGGGACAGTACATGAACACTGAAGCTTTCTTT
-,TRBV18,-,TRBJ1-1,CASSPRVTSDTEAFF,TGTGCCAGCTCACCGCGGGTGACGTCGGACACTGAAGCTTTCTTT
-,TRBV19,TRBD1,TRBJ1-1,CASSPQGASTEAFF,TGTGCCAGTAGTCCACAGGGGGCGAGCACTGAAGCTTTCTTT
-,TRBV6-4,TRBD1,TRBJ1-1,CASSATGDGATEAFF,TGTGCCAGCAGTGCAACAGGGGACGGAGCCACTGAAGCTTTCTTT
-,TRBV29-1,TRBD1,TRBJ1-1,CSVPRTGGLNTEAFF,TGCAGCGTTCCCCGGACAGGGGGCCTGAACACTGAAGCTTTCTTT
-,TRBV7-2,TRBD2,TRBJ2-7,CASSASSGSQYEQYF,TGTGCCAGCAGCGCCTCTAGCGGGAGTCAATACGAGCAGTACTTC